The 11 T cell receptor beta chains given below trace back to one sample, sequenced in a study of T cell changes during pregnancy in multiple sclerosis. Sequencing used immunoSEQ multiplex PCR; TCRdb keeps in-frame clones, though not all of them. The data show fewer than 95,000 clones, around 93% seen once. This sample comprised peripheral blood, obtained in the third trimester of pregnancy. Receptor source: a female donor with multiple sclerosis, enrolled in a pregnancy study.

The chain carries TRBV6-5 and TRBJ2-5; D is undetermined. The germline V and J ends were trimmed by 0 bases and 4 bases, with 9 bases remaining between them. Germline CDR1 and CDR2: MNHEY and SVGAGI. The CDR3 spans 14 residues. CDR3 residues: CASSYSVQIETQYF. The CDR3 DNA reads TGTGCCAGCAGTTACTCAGTCCAGATAGAGACCCAGTACTTC.

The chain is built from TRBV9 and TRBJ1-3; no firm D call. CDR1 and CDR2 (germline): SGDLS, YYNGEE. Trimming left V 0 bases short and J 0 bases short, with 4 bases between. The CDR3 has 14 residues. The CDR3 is CASSVDSSGNTIYF. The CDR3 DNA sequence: TGTGCCAGCAGCGTAGATAGCTCTGGAAACACCATATATTTT.

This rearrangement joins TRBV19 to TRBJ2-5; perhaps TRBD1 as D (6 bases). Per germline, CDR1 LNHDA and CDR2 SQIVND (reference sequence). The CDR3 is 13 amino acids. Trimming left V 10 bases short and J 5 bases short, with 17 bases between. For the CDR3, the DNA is TGTGCCACGATAGGGGAGAGGGGGGAGACCCAGTACTTC. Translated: CATIGERGETQYF.

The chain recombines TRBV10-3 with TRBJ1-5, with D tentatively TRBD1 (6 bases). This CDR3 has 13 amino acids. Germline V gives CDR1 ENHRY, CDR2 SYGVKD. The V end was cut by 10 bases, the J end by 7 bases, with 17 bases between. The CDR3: CASLKGVGQPQHF. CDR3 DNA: TGTGCCAGTTTAAAGGGGGTTGGACAGCCCCAGCATTTT.

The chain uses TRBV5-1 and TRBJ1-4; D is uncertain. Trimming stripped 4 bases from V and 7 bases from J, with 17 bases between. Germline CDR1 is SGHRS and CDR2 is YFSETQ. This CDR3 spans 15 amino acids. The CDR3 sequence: CASSPVGGPGEKLFF. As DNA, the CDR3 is TGCGCCAGCAGCCCGGTTGGAGGGCCAGGTGAAAAACTGTTTTTT.

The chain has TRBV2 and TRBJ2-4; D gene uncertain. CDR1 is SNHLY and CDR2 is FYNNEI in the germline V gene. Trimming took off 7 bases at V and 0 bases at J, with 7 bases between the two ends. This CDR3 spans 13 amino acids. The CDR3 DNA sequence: TGTGCCAGCAATACATTAGCCAAAAACATTCAGTACTTC. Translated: CASNTLAKNIQYF.

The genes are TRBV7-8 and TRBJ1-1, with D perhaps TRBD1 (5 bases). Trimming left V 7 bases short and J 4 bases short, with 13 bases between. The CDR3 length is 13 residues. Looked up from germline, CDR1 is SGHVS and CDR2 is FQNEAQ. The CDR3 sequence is CASIPGIGTEAFF. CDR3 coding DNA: TGTGCCAGCATCCCAGGGATAGGCACTGAAGCTTTCTTT.

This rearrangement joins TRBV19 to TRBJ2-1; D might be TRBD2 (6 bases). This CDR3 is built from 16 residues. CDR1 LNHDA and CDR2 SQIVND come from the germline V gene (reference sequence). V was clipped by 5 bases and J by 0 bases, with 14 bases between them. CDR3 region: CASSVLGRSSYNEQFF. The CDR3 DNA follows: TGTGCCAGTAGTGTCCTCGGGAGAAGCTCCTACAATGAGCAGTTCTTC.

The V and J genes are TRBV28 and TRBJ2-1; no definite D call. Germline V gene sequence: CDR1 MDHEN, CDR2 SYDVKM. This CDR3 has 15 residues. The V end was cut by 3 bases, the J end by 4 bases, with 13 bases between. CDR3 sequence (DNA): TGTGCCAGCAGTTTTGCGGATCGGATTTACAATGAGCAGTTCTTC. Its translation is CASSFADRIYNEQFF.

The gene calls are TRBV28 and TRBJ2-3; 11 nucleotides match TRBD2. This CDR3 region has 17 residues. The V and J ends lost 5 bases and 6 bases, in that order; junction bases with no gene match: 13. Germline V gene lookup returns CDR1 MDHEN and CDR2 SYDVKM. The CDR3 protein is CASSRGTSGPRGDTQYF. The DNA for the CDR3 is TGTGCCAGCAGTCGAGGGACTAGCGGTCCGCGGGGGGATACGCAGTATTTT.

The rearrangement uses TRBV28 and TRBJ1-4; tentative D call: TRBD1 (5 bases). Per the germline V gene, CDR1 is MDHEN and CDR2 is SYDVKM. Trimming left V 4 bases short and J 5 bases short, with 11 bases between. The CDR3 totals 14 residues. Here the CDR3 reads CASSWVQDNEKLFF. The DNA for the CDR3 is TGTGCCAGCAGTTGGGTACAGGACAATGAAAAACTGTTTTTT.